Below are 32 T cell receptor beta chains sequenced from a single sample in a study of blood T cell repertoires in COVID-19. Clones were sequenced by immunoSEQ multiplex PCR, and TCRdb holds only the in-frame ones, with some missing. There are approximately 240,000 clones in the sample; 86% occur only once, and approximately 2.8% lies in the top ten. Sequenced input: PBMCs or T cells enriched from blood (not recorded which). The receptors originated from a woman aged 45-65 years in a cohort exposed to, infected with or recovered from COVID-19 (not recorded which).

The chain joins TRBV10-1 to TRBJ2-1; 7 bases are a match to TRBD1. The CDR3 is 15 amino acids. V was pared by 2 bases and J by 6 bases, with 7 bases of the junction left unmatched. Germline V gives CDR1 WNHNN, CDR2 SYGVQD (reference sequence). The CDR3 sequence is CASSEADRDGNEQFF. As DNA, the CDR3 is TGCGCCAGCAGTGAGGCCGACAGGGACGGCAATGAGCAGTTCTTC.

This chain joins TRBV4-2 and TRBJ2-7; the D gene is possibly TRBD1 (8 bases). CDR3 size: 16 residues. The V end was cut by 4 bases, the J end by 2 bases, with 18 bases between. The germline gives CDR1 LGHNA, CDR2 YNFKEQ. This CDR3 is CASSRGGTGSPYEQYF. The CDR3 coding sequence is TGTGCCAGCAGCCGGGGAGGGACAGGTTCCCCCTACGAGCAGTACTTC.

About this clone itself: The junction shows a germline mismatch at one end, possibly a read error. The genes are TRBV7-2 and TRBJ2-5, with 7 bases that match TRBD2. Per the germline V gene, CDR1 is SGHTA and CDR2 is FQGNSA. The CDR3 is made up of 13 amino acids. The CDR3, as DNA: TGTGCCGGCAGCCGCCCCGGGGGGGAGACCCAGTACTTC. This translates into CAGSRPGGETQYF.

The chain uses TRBV19 and TRBJ2-7; 7 positions agree with TRBD1. The length of the CDR3 is 13 residues. V shed 4 bases, J shed 12 bases, and the junction held 12 bases outside the gene matches. Germline V CDR1 and CDR2: LNHDA, SQIVND (reference sequence). DNA for the CDR3: TGTGCCAGTAGTACCCGGGACAGCCCCCGGCGGTACTTC. This codes for CASSTRDSPRRYF. Drawing the rest from reference TRBV19 and TRBJ2-7, the complete variable domain is DGGITQSPKYLFRKEGQNVTLSCEQNLNHDAMYWYRQDPGQGLRLIYYSQIVNDFQKGDIAEGYSVSREKKESFPLTVTSAQKNPTAFYLCASSTRDSPRRYFGPGTRLTVT.

The V and J genes are TRBV5-1 and TRBJ2-1, with a possible D match to TRBD2 (6 bases). V was shortened by 0 bases and J by 5 bases, with 12 bases between the two germline ends. The CDR3 covers 15 residues. Germline values: CDR1 SGHRS, CDR2 YFSETQ. DNA of the CDR3: TGCGCCAGCAGCTTGGCGGCTAGCGACCACAATGAGCAGTTCTTC. This sequence encodes CASSLAASDHNEQFF. The full variable domain, with the rest looked up from reference TRBV5-1 and TRBJ2-1, is KAGVTQTPRYLIKTRGQQVTLSCSPISGHRSVSWYQQTPGQGLQFLFEYFSETQRNKGNFPGRFSGRQFSNSRSEMNVSTLELGDSALYLCASSLAASDHNEQFFGPGTRLTVL.

The chain uses TRBV2 and TRBJ1-1; no firm D call. The germline V and J ends were trimmed by 1 base and 0 bases, with 9 bases remaining between them. CDR1 is SNHLY, CDR2 FYNNEI, per germline. The CDR3 is 15 residues long. CDR3 sequence reads: CASSEGARLNTEAFF. Here the CDR3 DNA reads TGTGCCAGCAGTGAAGGAGCCAGGTTGAACACTGAAGCTTTCTTT.

The rearrangement links TRBV6-2 or TRBV6-3 to TRBJ1-5, with TRBD1 matching over 10 bases. Germline-derived CDR1 and CDR2 are MNHEY and SVGEGT. The ends lost 4 bases at V and 7 bases at J; junction bases unmatched: 10. This CDR3 is 16 amino acids long. The CDR3: CASSFARDRGLQPQHF. In nucleotides, the CDR3 is TGTGCCAGCAGTTTCGCCCGGGACAGGGGTCTACAGCCCCAGCATTTT.

This chain uses TRBV14 with TRBJ1-2, with a tentative D call TRBD1 (6 bases). V lost 1 base and J lost 7, with 10 bases in between. The CDR3 length is 13 residues. Germline V gene data show CDR1 as SGHDN and CDR2 as FVKESK. DNA for the CDR3: TGTGCCAGCAGCCAAGTTTCAGGGGTTGGCTACACCTTC. It encodes CASSQVSGVGYTF.

The V call is TRBV9, the J call TRBJ2-1; D is possibly TRBD2 (5 bases). Germline assignment: CDR1 SGDLS and CDR2 YYNGEE. The germline V and J ends were trimmed by 0 bases and 5 bases, with 6 bases remaining between them. CDR3 length equals 13 residues. The CDR3 coding sequence is TGTGCCAGCAGCGTAGGCGGGCACAATGAGCAGTTCTTC. Encoded protein: CASSVGGHNEQFF.

The V and J genes are TRBV5-1 and TRBJ1-1; 7 bases fit TRBD1. The CDR3 covers 15 residues. From germline, CDR1 is SGHRS and CDR2 YFSETQ. V trimming: 4 bases; J trimming: 0 bases; junction bases outside the gene matches: 6. The CDR3 DNA reads TGCGCCAGCAGCGAACTGACAGGGTTGAACACTGAAGCTTTCTTT. Its translation: CASSELTGLNTEAFF. Drawing the rest from reference TRBV5-1 and TRBJ1-1, the complete variable domain is KAGVTQTPRYLIKTRGQQVTLSCSPISGHRSVSWYQQTPGQGLQFLFEYFSETQRNKGNFPGRFSGRQFSNSRSEMNVSTLELGDSALYLCASSELTGLNTEAFFGQGTRLTVV.

The chain couples TRBV7-8 to TRBJ2-1, with 15 bases aligning to TRBD2. The germline V gene has CDR1 SGHVS and CDR2 FQNEAQ. V dropped 4 bases and J dropped 15; count of bases not matched to a gene: 10. The CDR3 extends over 15 amino acids. In nucleotides, the CDR3 is TGTGCCAGCAGCTACCGGACTAGCGGGGGGGCCAATCGGTTCTTC. Protein product: CASSYRTSGGANRFF.

The chain carries TRBV5-4 and TRBJ2-3; 8 bases fit TRBD2. The CDR3 sequence is 15 residues long. Looked up from germline, CDR1 is SGHNT and CDR2 is YYREEE (reference sequence). V shed 0 bases, J shed 3 bases, and the junction held 3 bases outside the gene matches. CDR3 region: CASSLVGLATDTQYF. CDR3 bases: TGTGCCAGCAGCTTGGTCGGACTAGCTACAGATACGCAGTATTTT. Variable domain in full (rest from reference TRBV5-4 and TRBJ2-3): ETGVTQSPTHLIKTRGQQVTLRCSSQSGHNTVSWYQQALGQGPQFIFQYYREEENGRGNFPPRFSGLQFPNYSSELNVNALELDDSALYLCASSLVGLATDTQYFGPGTRLTVL.

V and J are TRBV6-5 and TRBJ2-7; D is perhaps TRBD2 (7 bases). This CDR3 is built from 14 residues. The V gene's germline CDR1 is MNHEY and CDR2 SVGAGI. V lost 7 bases and J lost 4, with 17 bases in between. This CDR3 is CASMLMGGPYEQYF. The CDR3 DNA follows: TGTGCCAGCATGCTGATGGGGGGGCCTTACGAGCAGTACTTC.

This chain connects TRBV27 to TRBJ2-3, with 9 bases matching TRBD2. J gave up 2 bases and V 5 bases, and 14 bases lay outside the gene matches. This CDR3 is 18 amino acids long. CDR1 and CDR2 from the germline V gene are MNHEY and SMNVEV (reference sequence). In DNA form, the CDR3 reads TGTGCCAGCAGTCCATTTCCAACCCTAGCGGGGCCCACAGATACGCAGTATTTT. It encodes CASSPFPTLAGPTDTQYF.

This clone has only a few counts. V usage is TRBV19 and J usage is TRBJ1-6; D remains unclear. This CDR3 is 14 amino acids long. Germline CDR1 and CDR2: LNHDA and SQIVND (reference sequence). Trimming removed 11 bases from V and 7 bases from J, with 18 bases in between. The CDR3 loop reads CACGGGGMNSPLHF. For the CDR3, the DNA is TGTGCCTGCGGTGGTGGCGGTATGAATTCACCCCTCCACTTT. Full variable domain (rest looked up from reference TRBV19 and TRBJ1-6): DGGITQSPKYLFRKEGQNVTLSCEQNLNHDAMYWYRQDPGQGLRLIYYSQIVNDFQKGDIAEGYSVSREKKESFPLTVTSAQKNPTAFYLCACGGGGMNSPLHFGNGTRLTVT.

The chain carries TRBV2 and TRBJ1-6; D not certain. This CDR3 region has 14 residues. V lost 4 bases, J lost 8 bases, and 12 bases lay in between. CDR1 and CDR2 (germline): SNHLY, FYNNEI. The CDR3 nucleotides are TGTGCCAGCAGTGTATCCAAGAGGGATTCACCCCTCCACTTT. Translated: CASSVSKRDSPLHF.

The chain joins TRBV15 to TRBJ2-7; 7 nucleotides line up with TRBD2. V trimming: 3 bases; J trimming: 4 bases; junction bases outside the gene matches: 9. This CDR3 has 15 amino acids. Germline-derived CDR1 and CDR2 are LNHNV and YYDKDF (reference sequence). The CDR3 nucleotides read TGTGCCACCAGCAGGGTGAGCGGGAACCTTTACGAGCAGTACTTC. It codes for CATSRVSGNLYEQYF.

The gene calls are TRBV5-1 and TRBJ2-3; TRBD1 is a possible D gene (6 bases). This CDR3 has 15 amino acids. The V gene's germline CDR1 is SGHRS and CDR2 YFSETQ. V was clipped by 6 bases and J by 2 bases, with 16 bases between them. The CDR3 DNA is TGCGCCAGCACCTTACAGGGTTTCGACACAGATACGCAGTATTTT. Translating it yields CASTLQGFDTDTQYF.

The chain links TRBV7-2 to TRBJ1-1; the D is unclear. Deletions cut 1 base from V and 2 bases from J, with 8 bases between. This CDR3 spans 14 amino acids. Germline CDR1 SGHTA, CDR2 FQGNSA. CDR3 bases: TGTGCCAGCAGCTTAGTCAGACTAAACACTGAAGCTTTCTTT. This translates into CASSLVRLNTEAFF. Complete variable domain (other parts from reference TRBV7-2 and TRBJ1-1): GAGVSQSPSNKVTEKGKDVELRCDPISGHTALYWYRQSLGQGLEFLIYFQGNSAPDKSGLPSDRFSAERTGGSVSTLTIQRTQQEDSAVYLCASSLVRLNTEAFFGQGTRLTVV.

The chain couples TRBV20-1 to TRBJ2-7; 8 bases fit TRBD1. Losses at the gene ends were 3 bases for V and 6 bases for J; bases not matched to a gene: 4. Germline V CDR1 and CDR2: DFQATT, SNEGSKA (reference sequence). This CDR3 is 12 amino acids long. CDR3 sequence reads: CSASGRGREQYF. DNA for the CDR3: TGCAGTGCTAGTGGCAGGGGGCGCGAGCAGTACTTC.

The V and J genes are TRBV2 and TRBJ1-2, with D tentatively TRBD1 (5 bases). Germline assignment: CDR1 SNHLY and CDR2 FYNNEI. The CDR3 contains 14 residues. With 7 bases removed from V and 6 bases from J, the gap between germline ends came to 18 bases. As DNA, the CDR3 is TGTGCCAGCATTTGGGGCCAATCCGGTGATGGCTACACCTTC. Translating gives CASIWGQSGDGYTF.

This rearrangement joins TRBV4-2 to TRBJ2-1; 7 bases match TRBD1. The junction had 11 bases not matched to a gene; V was cut back by 4 bases and J by 8 bases. Germline lookup yields CDR1 LGHNA and CDR2 YNFKEQ. This CDR3 is built from 15 residues. The CDR3, as DNA: TGTGCCAGCAGCCCCAAGGGGGCTGGGGGCGATGAGCAGTTCTTC. Translation gives CASSPKGAGGDEQFF.

The J gene is TRBJ2-5, the V gene TRBV30, with D possibly being TRBD1 (6 bases). The CDR3 runs to 13 residues. The V gene's germline CDR1 is GTSNPN and CDR2 SVGIG (reference sequence). The V and J ends lost 4 bases and 1 base respectively, with 10 bases between them. DNA of the CDR3: TGTGCCTGGACGACAGGAGGCCAAGAGACCCAGTACTTC. Translation gives CAWTTGGQETQYF.

The V gene is TRBV30, the J gene TRBJ1-6, with a possible D match to TRBD1 (5 bases). Germline CDR1 and CDR2: GTSNPN and SVGIG (reference sequence). Trimming removed 5 bases from V and 6 bases from J, with 11 bases in between. The CDR3 has 13 amino acids. The CDR3 reads CAWATEFNSPLHF. The CDR3 region has the DNA TGTGCCTGGGCGACAGAATTTAATTCACCCCTCCACTTT.

This rearrangement joins TRBV30 to TRBJ2-7, with D possibly matching TRBD1 (5 bases). Germline V gene data show CDR1 as GTSNPN and CDR2 as SVGIG (reference sequence). The CDR3 has 15 amino acids. V lost 0 bases to trimming and J lost 0 bases, with 12 bases between them. The CDR3 sequence: CAWSVVGRSSYEQYF. The CDR3 region has the DNA TGTGCCTGGAGTGTAGTGGGGCGCAGCTCCTACGAGCAGTACTTC.

The rearrangement uses TRBV19 and TRBJ1-5; weak D call: TRBD1 (5 bases). The CDR3 extends over 14 amino acids. V was pared by 7 bases and J by 3 bases, with 13 bases between. Germline CDR1 reads LNHDA; CDR2 reads SQIVND (reference sequence). The CDR3 protein is CASTVDSNNQPQHF. The DNA of the CDR3 is TGTGCCAGTACGGTCGACAGCAACAATCAGCCCCAGCATTTT.

This sequence joins TRBV30 and TRBJ2-6; D is ambiguous. Trimming left V 4 bases short and J 2 bases short, with 9 bases between. CDR3 length: 14 residues. Germline lookup yields CDR1 GTSNPN and CDR2 SVGIG (reference sequence). CDR3 nucleotide sequence: TGTGCCTGGACTGCAGGCCCTGGGGCCAACGTCCTGACTTTC. As protein: CAWTAGPGANVLTF.

This rearrangement joins TRBV19 to TRBJ1-2, with D perhaps TRBD1 (5 bases). From germline, CDR1 is LNHDA and CDR2 SQIVND (reference sequence). Between the trimmed V and J ends, which lost 7 bases and 3 bases, there was a span of 21 bases. The CDR3 length is 16 residues. Here the CDR3 DNA reads TGTGCCAGTACCCCGATGGGGCAGGGTGCTTACTATGGCTACACCTTC. Its protein is CASTPMGQGAYYGYTF.

The CDR3 reads CASSLGYLAGVAETQYF. The DNA for the CDR3 is TGCGCCAGCAGCTTGGGATACCTAGCGGGAGTGGCAGAGACCCAGTACTTC. V gene TRBV5-1 combines with J gene TRBJ2-5; the match to TRBD2 covers 10 bases. Per the germline V gene, CDR1 is SGHRS and CDR2 is YFSETQ. The CDR3 is 17 residues long. J lost 4 bases, V lost 0 bases, and 9 bases had no gene match.

J is TRBJ1-6 and V is TRBV9; no firm D call. Looked up from germline, CDR1 is SGDLS and CDR2 is YYNGEE. V lost 7 bases to trimming and J lost 6 bases, with 11 bases between them. This CDR3 is 13 amino acids long. CDR3 sequence: CASGPRGNSPLHF. As DNA, the CDR3 is TGTGCCAGCGGCCCCCGCGGTAATTCACCCCTCCACTTT.

The genes are TRBV7-9 and TRBJ1-1; D is possibly TRBD1 (6 bases). The CDR3 spans 16 residues. V lost 0 bases, J lost 0 bases, and 11 bases lay in between. Germline V lookup: CDR1 SEHNR, CDR2 FQNEAQ (reference sequence). CDR3 sequence reads: CASSLAVGALNTEAFF. DNA for the CDR3: TGTGCCAGCAGCTTAGCAGTGGGGGCCCTGAACACTGAAGCTTTCTTT.

The gene calls are TRBV7-9 and TRBJ1-1; 7 bases match TRBD1. The CDR3 runs to 14 residues. Trimming took 5 bases from V and 1 from J; bases not matched to a gene: 4. Germline V CDR1 and CDR2: SEHNR, FQNEAQ (reference sequence). The CDR3, as DNA: TGTGCCAGCAGCGGGGGACAGCCGAACACTGAAGCTTTCTTT. Its translation: CASSGGQPNTEAFF.